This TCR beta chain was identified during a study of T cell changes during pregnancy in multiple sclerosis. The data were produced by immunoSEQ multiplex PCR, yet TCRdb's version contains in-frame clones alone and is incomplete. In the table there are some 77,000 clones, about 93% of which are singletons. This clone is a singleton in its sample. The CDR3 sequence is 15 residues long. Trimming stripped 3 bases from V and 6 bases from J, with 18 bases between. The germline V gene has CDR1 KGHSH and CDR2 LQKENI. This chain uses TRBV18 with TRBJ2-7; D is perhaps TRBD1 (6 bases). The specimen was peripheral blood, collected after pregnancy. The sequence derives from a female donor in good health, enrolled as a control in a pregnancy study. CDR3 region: CASSPIRDTRSEQYF. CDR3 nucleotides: TGTGCCAGCTCACCGATCCGGGACACCCGAAGCGAGCAGTACTTC.